Below, 30 T cell receptor beta chains from the same sample are listed, as sequenced in a study of read filtering for tumor transcriptome and immune sequencing. Molecular barcoded adaptors covering alpha/delta and beta/gamma chains were used on approximately 400 ng RNA. A single record per CDR3 protein comes from TCRdb applying MiXCR to the reads. The repertoire holds roughly 93,000 distinct CDR3 sequences, with 20% to 25% as singletons. Sample: a population of CD138-negative cells sorted from bone marrow. All receptors come from a donor at least 40 years old with multiple myeloma.

This clonotype was seen ten or more times. The chain couples TRBV5-1 to TRBJ2-7; 7 bases fit TRBD1. Trimming at V came to 4 bases and at J to 7 bases, leaving 11 bases not matched to a gene. The CDR3 loop spans 14 amino acids. Germline CDR1 is SGHRS and CDR2 is YFSETQ. The CDR3 region is CASSHTGAPREQYF. CDR3 nucleotide sequence: TGCGCCAGCAGCCACACAGGGGCCCCTCGGGAGCAGTACTTC.

There are a few counts of this clonotype. The gene calls are TRBV5-1 and TRBJ2-7; TRBD1 or TRBD2 may be the D gene (5 bases each). Per the germline V gene, CDR1 is SGHRS and CDR2 is YFSETQ. The V and J ends lost 3 bases and 6 bases respectively, with 16 bases between them. The CDR3 covers 14 residues. The CDR3 nucleotides read TGCGCCAGCAGCTCGGGACCGGGTTCCCTCGAGCAGTACTTC. This codes for CASSSGPGSLEQYF.

This clonotype came up many times. The V gene is TRBV28, the J gene TRBJ1-1; D is ambiguous. Trimming removed 8 bases at V and 0 bases at J, with 7 bases between. Germline values: CDR1 MDHEN, CDR2 SYDVKM. This CDR3 contains 12 residues. CDR3 DNA: TGTGCCAGCCGAGTTATGAACACTGAAGCTTTCTTT. Residues: CASRVMNTEAFF.

Of note for this clonotype: Since a far larger clone is one base different, this is likely a read error. This sequence joins TRBV2 and TRBJ1-6; tentative D call: TRBD1 (5 bases). Germline V gives CDR1 SNHLY, CDR2 FYNNEI. The CDR3 covers 13 residues. The CDR3 region is CASRWSGNTEASF. CDR3 nucleotides: TGTGCCAGCAGGTGGTCAGGGAACACTGAAGCTTCCTTT.

This clonotype was detected ten times or more. The gene calls are TRBV4-1 and TRBJ2-4; weak D call: TRBD2 (6 bases). The CDR3 extends over 14 amino acids. The V end was cut by 4 bases, the J end by 1 base, with 8 bases between. Germline V CDR1 and CDR2: MGHRA, YSYEKL. CDR3 nucleotides: TGCGCCAGCAGCCGACTAGGGGCCAAAAACATTCAGTACTTC. Translated: CASSRLGAKNIQYF.

This clonotype was observed a handful of times. The chain recombines TRBV6-6 with TRBJ1-3; D unclear. The CDR3 is made up of 12 amino acids. The V end was cut by 5 bases, the J end by 4 bases, with 6 bases between. The germline V gene has CDR1 MNHNY and CDR2 SVGAGI (reference sequence). CDR3 amino acids: CASSPAGNTIYF. CDR3 DNA: TGTGCCAGCAGTCCAGCCGGAAACACCATATATTTT.

This clonotype was counted at least ten times. The chain carries TRBV20-1 and TRBJ1-5; D is possibly TRBD1 (5 bases). The germline gives CDR1 DFQATT, CDR2 SNEGSKA (reference sequence). This CDR3 has 13 residues. V was clipped by 5 bases and J by 6 bases, with 14 bases between them. DNA of the CDR3: TGCAGTGCTTTCGACAGTGGAGCTCAGCCCCAGCATTTT. Encoded protein: CSAFDSGAQPQHF.

Of note for this clonotype: This may stem from a read error, because a much larger clone lies one nucleotide away. The chain recombines TRBV19 with TRBJ1-5, with TRBD1 as a possible D gene (5 bases). This CDR3 has 14 residues. V lost 6 bases and J lost 3, with 12 bases in between. Germline CDR1 LNHDA, CDR2 SQIVND (reference sequence). The CDR3 loop reads CASRVNRHNQPQHF. CDR3 DNA sequence: TGTGCCAGTAGAGTCAACAGGCACAATCAGCCCCAGCATTTT.

Only a few counts were recorded for this clonotype. This chain joins TRBV20-1 and TRBJ1-1; D remains ambiguous. Deletions cut 1 base from V and 0 bases from J, with 9 bases between. This CDR3 comprises 14 residues. Germline V gene lookup returns CDR1 DFQATT and CDR2 SNEGSKA (reference sequence). The CDR3 region is CSARVVQLNTEAFF. CDR3 DNA: TGCAGTGCTAGAGTTGTACAACTGAACACTGAAGCTTTCTTT.

This clonotype was detected many times. The J gene is TRBJ2-1, the V gene TRBV3-1; 12 nucleotides align to TRBD2. The length of the CDR3 is 17 residues. The V gene's germline CDR1 is LGHDT and CDR2 YNNKEL (reference sequence). V trimming: 2 bases; J trimming: 5 bases; junction bases outside the gene matches: 7. The CDR3 reads CASSQSPGLAGHNEQFF. The CDR3 coding sequence is TGTGCCAGCAGCCAATCGCCGGGACTAGCGGGTCACAATGAGCAGTTCTTC.

There are many counts of this clonotype. The CDR3 region has the DNA TGTGCCAGCAGCGAGAGGCCGGGTTTAGCTGAAAAACTGTTTTTT. Translated, it gives CASSERPGLAEKLFF. The rearrangement joins TRBV7-9 to TRBJ1-4; no firm D call. This CDR3 contains 15 residues. Trimming removed 5 bases from V and 7 bases from J, with 17 bases in between. Germline loops: CDR1 SEHNR, CDR2 FQNEAQ (reference sequence). The full variable domain, completed using reference TRBV7-9 and TRBJ1-4, is DTGVSQNPRHKITKRGQNVTFRCDPISEHNRLYWYRQTLGQGPEFLTYFQNEAQLEKSRLLSDRFSAERPKGSFSTLEIQRTEQGDSAMYLCASSERPGLAEKLFFGSGTQLSVL.

This clonotype was seen only a few times. The genes are TRBV6-2 or TRBV6-3 and TRBJ1-5, with a possible D match to TRBD1 (5 bases). CDR1 is MNHEY, CDR2 SVGEGT, per germline. The length of the CDR3 is 15 residues. Between the trimmed V and J ends, which lost 0 bases and 7 bases, there was a span of 13 bases. The CDR3: CASSYSTTGYQPQHF. The CDR3 coding sequence is TGTGCCAGCAGTTACTCCACTACAGGTTACCAGCCCCAGCATTTT.

This clonotype was observed many times. The chain couples TRBV7-8 to TRBJ1-1; 10 bases align to TRBD1. This CDR3 is built from 16 residues. The germline V gene has CDR1 SGHVS and CDR2 FQNEAQ. V gave up 5 bases and J gave up 0 bases; unmatched junction bases: 6. CDR3 DNA: TGTGCCAGCAGCCCCCGGGACAGGGGCCTGAACACTGAAGCTTTCTTT. Encoded protein: CASSPRDRGLNTEAFF.

The chain recombines TRBV10-3 with TRBJ2-7; 9 bases match TRBD1. Trimming took 4 bases from V and 7 from J; bases not matched to a gene: 8. This CDR3 comprises 14 residues. Germline loops: CDR1 ENHRY, CDR2 SYGVKD. The CDR3 DNA reads TGTGCCATCAGTGCCCGGACAGGGGTCGTGGAGCAGTACTTC. It translates to CAISARTGVVEQYF.

The rearrangement uses TRBV28 and TRBJ1-2; perhaps TRBD1 as D (5 bases). The CDR3 is 13 amino acids. Trimming left V 5 bases short and J 4 bases short, with 11 bases between. Germline CDR1 reads MDHEN; CDR2 reads SYDVKM. The DNA for the CDR3 is TGTGCCAGCAGTCGTCAGGGTGGCTATGGCTACACCTTC. Its translation is CASSRQGGYGYTF.

This clonotype came up many times. This rearrangement joins TRBV28 to TRBJ2-7, with 8 positions matching TRBD1. Germline values: CDR1 MDHEN, CDR2 SYDVKM. CDR3 size: 15 residues. V lost 5 bases, J lost 6 bases, and 12 bases stayed unmatched. The CDR3 nucleotides read TGTGCCAGCAGTCCGGGACAGGCAGCCGGACTCGAGCAGTACTTC. Translation gives CASSPGQAAGLEQYF.

This clonotype was recorded at least ten times. The chain joins TRBV5-1 to TRBJ1-6, with D maybe TRBD1 (5 bases). Germline lookup yields CDR1 SGHRS and CDR2 YFSETQ. CDR3 length: 15 residues. Trimming took 3 bases from V and 11 from J, leaving 18 bases between them. The chain's CDR3 is CASSSLSATVPPLHF. In DNA, the CDR3 is TGCGCCAGCAGCTCCCTATCCGCGACAGTGCCACCCCTCCACTTT.

This clonotype was seen once. A much larger clone lies one base from this, so it may be a read error. The DNA of the CDR3 is TGTGCCAGCAGCTTCATCGGCGGGGGGACCCAGTACTTC. As protein: CASSFIGGGTQYF. The chain couples TRBV7-9 to TRBJ2-5; 7 positions agree with TRBD2. The CDR3 has 13 residues. Trimming at V came to 3 bases and at J to 7 bases, leaving 5 bases not matched to a gene. Germline CDR1 is SEHNR and CDR2 is FQNEAQ (reference sequence).

In this sample, this clonotype turned up many times. The V call is TRBV7-2, the J call TRBJ2-3; perhaps TRBD1 as D (5 bases). Germline V gene sequence: CDR1 SGHTA, CDR2 FQGNSA. This CDR3 contains 13 residues. V lost 6 bases and J lost 0, with 7 bases in between. This chain's CDR3 is CASSGASTDTQYF. The CDR3 DNA is TGTGCCAGCAGTGGGGCTAGCACAGATACGCAGTATTTT.

In its sample, this clonotype was seen many times. This rearrangement joins TRBV5-1 to TRBJ1-1, with a possible D match to TRBD1 (6 bases). Germline V gene data show CDR1 as SGHRS and CDR2 as YFSETQ. Trimming took 3 bases from V and 6 from J, leaving 18 bases between them. The CDR3 consists of 15 residues. CDR3 DNA sequence: TGCGCCAGCAGCTCCGGGACCCCGGGGACATCTGAAGCTTTCTTT. The encoded protein is CASSSGTPGTSEAFF.

This clonotype was found many times. At one end, the junction sequence differs from germline, possibly due to a read error. V and J are TRBV4-2 and TRBJ2-7; D unclear. Germline V lookup: CDR1 LGHNA, CDR2 YNFKEQ. This CDR3 contains 14 residues. CDR3 in DNA: TGCGCCAGCAGCCAAGGTACTGACCTGGGGGAGCAGTACTTC. As protein: CASSQGTDLGEQYF.

The chain combines TRBV6-1 with TRBJ1-3; TRBD1 matches 7 bases. CDR1 and CDR2 from the germline V gene are MNHNS and SASEGT. The CDR3 has 16 amino acids. With V trimmed by 0 bases and J by 2 bases, 4 bases remained unmatched. CDR3 residues: CASSEAQGVPGNTIYF. DNA of the CDR3: TGTGCCAGCAGTGAAGCGCAGGGGGTACCTGGAAACACCATATATTTT.

This clonotype appeared a single time. Compared with germline, one end of the junction differs, possibly owing to a read error. The J gene is TRBJ2-1, the V gene TRBV4-1; perhaps TRBD2 as D (6 bases). The CDR3 extends over 15 amino acids. Germline V gene lookup returns CDR1 MGHRA and CDR2 YSYEKL. CDR3 in DNA: TGCGCCAGCACCGGGCCGGGGGACTCCTACAATGAGCATTTCTTC. It specifies CASTGPGDSYNEHFF.

Worth noting for this clonotype: A much more abundant neighbour one base away suggests this may be a read error. J is TRBJ2-2 and V is TRBV28, with 8 nucleotides matching TRBD1. The CDR3 is 15 residues long. Germline trimming cut 4 bases from V and 6 bases from J; bases unmatched to any gene: 7. The germline V gene has CDR1 MDHEN and CDR2 SYDVKM. The CDR3 here is CASSWTGSMAGELFF. CDR3 nucleotide sequence: TGTGCCAGCAGTTGGACAGGGAGTATGGCCGGGGAGCTGTTTTTT.

This clonotype was observed at least ten times. The chain uses TRBV5-1 and TRBJ2-3, with D possibly TRBD1 on 5 matching bases. V lost 6 bases and J lost 5, with 7 bases in between. Germline V gene data show CDR1 as SGHRS and CDR2 as YFSETQ. The CDR3 contains 11 residues. The CDR3 spells CASTQGDTQYF. The CDR3 DNA follows: TGCGCCAGCACCCAGGGAGATACGCAGTATTTT.

This clonotype was observed at least ten times. The gene calls are TRBV20-1 and TRBJ2-7; 7 nucleotides agree with TRBD1. The V segment lost 6 bases and the J segment 6 bases; nucleotides outside the gene matches: 14. This CDR3 region has 14 residues. Germline CDR1 and CDR2: DFQATT and SNEGSKA (reference sequence). CDR3 coding DNA: TGCAGTGCGGCTTTTGACAGGGTGGCGTCCGAGCAGTACTTC. This sequence encodes CSAAFDRVASEQYF.

This clonotype appeared many times. The chain recombines TRBV5-1 with TRBJ2-7; 8 bases match TRBD2. V shed 0 bases and J 4 bases; nucleotides not matched to a gene: 6. This CDR3 is built from 15 residues. Germline CDR1 SGHRS, CDR2 YFSETQ. The CDR3 region has the DNA TGCGCCAGCAGCTTGGACGGGGGGGCGTTGTACGAGCAGTACTTC. Translated: CASSLDGGALYEQYF.

In its sample, this clonotype was seen many times. The chain joins TRBV27 to TRBJ2-5; TRBD2 aligns across 7 bases. Germline lookup yields CDR1 MNHEY and CDR2 SMNVEV (reference sequence). Trimming removed 4 bases from V and 9 bases from J; junction bases left unmatched: 2. The CDR3 has 11 residues. CDR3 sequence reads: CASSWGGAQYF. In DNA, the CDR3 is TGTGCCAGCAGTTGGGGAGGGGCCCAGTACTTC.

Concerning this clonotype itself: A read error may be the cause here, since a much bigger clone is one base away. V and J are TRBV15 and TRBJ2-6; weak D call: TRBD1 (5 bases). The CDR3 runs to 15 residues. The germline CDR1 and CDR2 sequences are LNHNV and YYDKDF (reference sequence). CDR3 amino acids: CATSREGAGANILTF. CDR3 DNA: TGTGCCACCAGCAGAGAGGGCGCTGGGGCCAACATCCTGACTTTC.

With respect to this clonotype: A clone one base away is much larger, so this may be a read error. In nucleotides, the CDR3 is TGTGCCAGCATCCCCCCTGGGCGGGCAGAGGTGGCTTTCTTT. Translation gives CASIPPGRAEVAFF. This rearrangement joins TRBV9 to TRBJ1-1; D uncertain. This CDR3 contains 14 residues. In germline, CDR1 is SGDLS, CDR2 YYNGEE. Trimming stripped 6 bases from V and 11 bases from J, with 23 bases between.